This T cell receptor (beta chain) was identified during a study of T cells in localized non-small cell lung cancer. Using immunoSEQ multiplex PCR, the repertoire was profiled, and TCRdb retains in-frame clones only, with some absent. This table has roughly 25,000 clones, roughly nine tenths appearing once. In regard to this clone: What it binds is not known.

J gave up 4 bases and V 8 bases, and 0 bases lay outside the gene matches. CDR1 MDHEN and CDR2 SYDVKM come from the germline V gene. The CDR3 covers 11 residues. Points from the study as a whole: A denser population of T cells in blood accompanied longer overall survival. Analysis by sequencing included only one tumor region, so heterogeneity remains possible. Compared with tumor, uninvolved adjacent lung displayed greater T cell clonality, ranking highest overall. Appearance in adjacent lung was seen for a median approximately 59 of the top 100 tumor clones.

This TCR came from a female donor over 55 with stage II squamous cell lung carcinoma. The genes are TRBV28 and TRBJ2-7; 9 bases agree with TRBD1. Sequenced here: peripheral blood, sampled before any cancer treatment. CDR3 bases: TGTGCCAGCGGACAGGGGTACGAGCAGTACTTC. Its protein product is CASGQGYEQYF.